The 30 T cell receptor beta chains in this list originate from one sample, sequenced in a study of blood T cells in healthy people across ages. A second PCR of 7 to 11 cycles used a sample-barcoded 5' primer and a J-beta primer mix. TCRdb re-called the 5' RACE reads through MiXCR, storing one row per CDR3 protein. This sample carries almost 300,000 distinct CDR3 sequences, roughly a quarter of them seen once, and the ten largest clones take 29%. Sequenced input: blood. These receptor sequences come from a woman in her 70s in good health.

The table lists this clonotype with a few counts. The chain carries TRBV5-1 and TRBJ2-1; D is perhaps TRBD1 or TRBD2 (6 bases each). This CDR3 comprises 15 residues. Germline CDR1 SGHRS, CDR2 YFSETQ. Trimming pared 4 bases from V and 5 bases from J, leaving 16 bases between. The CDR3 is CASSRLGGLHNEQFF. CDR3 in DNA: TGCGCCAGCAGCCGCTTGGGGGGCCTGCACAATGAGCAGTTCTTC.

This clonotype was recorded a few times. V is TRBV7-9 and J is TRBJ1-4; D remains unclear. CDR3 size: 13 residues. Trimming removed 2 bases at V and 10 bases at J, with 11 bases between. Germline V gives CDR1 SEHNR, CDR2 FQNEAQ (reference sequence). DNA of the CDR3: TGTGCCAGCAGCTTAAACGCTGAGGGAAAACTGTTTTTT. Encoded protein: CASSLNAEGKLFF. Supplemented by reference TRBV7-9 and TRBJ1-4, the full variable domain reads DTGVSQNPRHKITKRGQNVTFRCDPISEHNRLYWYRQTLGQGPEFLTYFQNEAQLEKSRLLSDRFSAERPKGSFSTLEIQRTEQGDSAMYLCASSLNAEGKLFFGSGTQLSVL.

This clonotype was detected many times. The V gene is TRBV28, the J gene TRBJ2-1, with no clear D. The CDR3 extends over 13 amino acids. The V gene lost 6 bases and the J gene lost 8 bases, with 14 bases spanning the gap. CDR1 and CDR2 from the germline V gene are MDHEN and SYDVKM. The CDR3 nucleotides are TGTGCCAGCAGACCCGACCGGCCGGATGAGCAGTTCTTC. It translates to CASRPDRPDEQFF.

This clonotype occurred many times. This chain uses TRBV5-5 with TRBJ2-3, with 7 positions matching TRBD2. Germline loops: CDR1 SGHKS, CDR2 YYEKEE (reference sequence). This CDR3 has 17 residues. Unmatched junction bases numbered 8, after V lost 1 base and J lost 0 bases. CDR3 nucleotide sequence: TGTGCCAGCAGCTTGTTAGCTAGCGGATCTAGCACAGATACGCAGTATTTT. As protein: CASSLLASGSSTDTQYF.

The V gene is TRBV28, the J gene TRBJ1-5, with D possibly being TRBD1 (6 bases). The CDR3 has 14 amino acids. Deletions cut 5 bases from V and 5 bases from J, with 13 bases between. The germline CDR1 and CDR2 sequences are MDHEN and SYDVKM. The CDR3: CASSPATGYQPQHF. CDR3 nucleotide sequence: TGTGCCAGCAGTCCGGCTACAGGGTATCAGCCCCAGCATTTT. Supplemented by reference TRBV28 and TRBJ1-5, the full variable domain reads DVKVTQSSRYLVKRTGEKVFLECVQDMDHENMFWYRQDPGLGLRLIYFSYDVKMKEKGDIPEGYSVSREKKERFSLILESASTNQTSMYLCASSPATGYQPQHFGDGTRLSIL.

V usage is TRBV29-1 and J usage is TRBJ2-5, with 8 bases lining up with TRBD1. Germline-derived CDR1 and CDR2 are SQVTM and ANQGSEA. The CDR3 has 12 residues. V lost 8 bases, J lost 2 bases, and 4 bases stayed unmatched. The CDR3 DNA sequence: TGCAGCCTCCGACAGGGGCAAGAGACCCAGTACTTC. As protein: CSLRQGQETQYF. Full variable domain (missing parts from reference TRBV29-1 and TRBJ2-5): SAVISQKPSRDICQRGTSLTIQCQVDSQVTMMFWYRQQPGQSLTLIATANQGSEATYESGFVIDKFPISRPNLTFSTLTVSNMSPEDSSIYLCSLRQGQETQYFGPGTRLLVL.

This clonotype was detected a few times. The rearrangement uses TRBV20-1 and TRBJ2-4; 8 nucleotides match TRBD1. Germline CDR1 and CDR2: DFQATT and SNEGSKA (reference sequence). Unmatched junction bases numbered 7, after V lost 6 bases and J lost 0 bases. CDR3 size: 15 residues. As DNA, the CDR3 is TGCAGTGCCAAAACAGGGGGGCTAGCCAAAAACATTCAGTACTTC. Protein: CSAKTGGLAKNIQYF.

This sequence joins TRBV7-2 and TRBJ2-1, with D possibly matching TRBD2 (6 bases). V lost 3 bases, J lost 7 bases, and 10 bases lay in between. Germline loops: CDR1 SGHTA, CDR2 FQGNSA. CDR3 length equals 13 residues. DNA for the CDR3: TGTGCCAGCAGCTTCGGGACTTTAAATGAGCAGTTCTTC. It is translated as CASSFGTLNEQFF.

This rearrangement joins TRBV7-2 to TRBJ2-3, with TRBD1 matching 9 bases. The CDR3 sequence is 15 residues long. CDR1 is SGHTA, CDR2 FQGNSA, per germline. J was trimmed by 3 bases and V by 4 bases; bases with no gene match: 5. The CDR3 loop is CASSSRQGGTDTQYF. The DNA for the CDR3 is TGTGCCAGCAGCTCCCGACAGGGGGGAACAGATACGCAGTATTTT.

V and J are TRBV5-8 and TRBJ2-3; D is undetermined. Trimming removed 3 bases at V and 6 bases at J, with 23 bases between. CDR3 length: 17 residues. CDR1 and CDR2 (germline): SGHTS, YDEGEE. The chain's CDR3 is CASSSLEMTVGFDTQYF. CDR3 DNA: TGTGCCAGCAGCTCGTTGGAAATGACTGTTGGTTTTGATACGCAGTATTTT.

This clonotype was picked up many times. The gene calls are TRBV7-2 and TRBJ1-6; TRBD1 agrees at 7 bases. CDR1 SGHTA and CDR2 FQGNSA come from the germline V gene. This CDR3 comprises 14 residues. V shed 5 bases and J 9 bases; nucleotides not matched to a gene: 7. CDR3 region: CASSAGQAGSPLHF. In nucleotides, the CDR3 is TGTGCCAGCAGCGCCGGACAGGCGGGTTCACCCCTCCACTTT. Together with reference TRBV7-2 and TRBJ1-6, the CDR3 gives the full variable domain: GAGVSQSPSNKVTEKGKDVELRCDPISGHTALYWYRQSLGQGLEFLIYFQGNSAPDKSGLPSDRFSAERTGGSVSTLTIQRTQQEDSAVYLCASSAGQAGSPLHFGNGTRLTVT.

The V gene is TRBV20-1, the J gene TRBJ2-4; D possibly matches TRBD1 or TRBD2 (6 bases each). CDR3 size: 13 residues. The germline V and J ends were trimmed by 5 bases and 3 bases, with 11 bases remaining between them. In germline, CDR1 is DFQATT, CDR2 SNEGSKA (reference sequence). The chain's CDR3 is CSAVEGGKNIQYF. CDR3 coding DNA: TGCAGTGCTGTGGAGGGGGGCAAAAACATTCAGTACTTC.

The genes are TRBV25-1 and TRBJ1-4, with D uncertain. Between the trimmed V and J ends, which lost 5 bases and 8 bases, there was a span of 9 bases. The CDR3 totals 12 residues. Germline values: CDR1 MGHDK, CDR2 SYGVNS. CDR3 sequence: CASSQVKEKLFF. The CDR3 DNA sequence: TGTGCCAGCAGTCAGGTGAAGGAAAAACTGTTTTTT.

This rearrangement joins TRBV28 to TRBJ1-5; TRBD1 matches at 7 bases. V was pared by 5 bases and J by 14 bases, with 6 bases of the junction left unmatched. This CDR3 region has 11 residues. Germline V lookup: CDR1 MDHEN, CDR2 SYDVKM. CDR3 in amino acids: CASSLAGTEHF. The CDR3 DNA is TGTGCCAGCAGTCTAGCCGGGACAGAGCATTTT.

This clonotype was observed a few times. The CDR3 end shows no conserved phenylalanine or tryptophan, and so a read error is likely. The chain carries TRBV4-1 and TRBJ1-2; D not resolved. V was clipped by 0 bases and J by 4 bases, with 12 bases between them. Germline V gives CDR1 MGHRA, CDR2 YSYEKL. This CDR3 contains 15 residues. The CDR3 protein is CASSQDSQTIYGYTL. DNA of the CDR3: TGCGCCAGCAGCCAAGATTCGCAGACCATCTATGGCTACACCCTC.

This clonotype was counted ten times or more. The rearrangement links TRBV28 to TRBJ2-1; possible D gene TRBD1, 6 bases. Trimming stripped 6 bases from V and 5 bases from J, with 11 bases between. Per the germline V gene, CDR1 is MDHEN and CDR2 is SYDVKM. CDR3 length: 13 amino acids. CDR3 nucleotides: TGTGCCAGCAGACAGGGTGTTAACAATGAGCAGTTCTTC. It is translated as CASRQGVNNEQFF.

This clonotype showed up just a few times. The V and J genes are TRBV18 and TRBJ1-6, with D possibly being TRBD1 (5 bases). The CDR3 covers 15 residues. V lost 3 bases, J lost 10 bases, and 16 bases lay in between. CDR1 and CDR2 from the germline V gene are KGHSH and LQKENI. The CDR3 sequence: CASSPNQGGDSPLHF. In nucleotides, the CDR3 is TGTGCCAGCTCACCGAACCAAGGTGGGGACTCACCCCTCCACTTT.

There are a few counts of this clonotype. The V call is TRBV27, the J call TRBJ1-3, with 7 bases lining up with TRBD1. The V gene's germline CDR1 is MNHEY and CDR2 SMNVEV (reference sequence). The CDR3 sequence is 15 residues long. With V trimmed by 6 bases and J by 8 bases, 13 bases remained unmatched. CDR3 amino acids: CASRPTGTLGDTIYF. In DNA, the CDR3 is TGTGCCAGCAGGCCGACAGGGACCCTTGGGGACACCATATATTTT.

This clonotype occurred once. The J gene is TRBJ1-4, the V gene TRBV20-1; the match to TRBD1 covers 8 bases. CDR3 length: 13 residues. V lost 5 bases, J lost 8 bases, and 7 bases stayed unmatched. The V gene's germline CDR1 is DFQATT and CDR2 SNEGSKA (reference sequence). CDR3 coding DNA: TGCAGTGCTTCAGACAGGGGTGGGGAAAAACTGTTTTTT. Translation: CSASDRGGEKLFF.

In the case of this clonotype: This clone may be a read error of a much larger clone one base away. The chain joins TRBV19 to TRBJ1-2; unclear D gene. The CDR3 consists of 11 residues. The germline V and J ends were trimmed by 8 bases and 11 bases, with 15 bases remaining between them. The germline CDR1 and CDR2 sequences are LNHDA and SQIVND (reference sequence). The CDR3 loop reads CASGFLGLYTF. In nucleotides, the CDR3 is TGTGCCAGTGGATTTCTTGGGCTTTACACCTTC.

In this sample, this clonotype turned up a few times. V and J are TRBV7-2 and TRBJ1-4; D is uncertain. CDR1 SGHTA and CDR2 FQGNSA come from the germline V gene. Between the trimmed V and J ends, which lost 1 base and 5 bases, there was a span of 8 bases. There are 14 residues in the CDR3. The CDR3 sequence: CASSLGSHNEKLFF. In DNA, the CDR3 is TGTGCCAGCAGCTTAGGCTCGCACAATGAAAAACTGTTTTTT.

The V gene is TRBV27, the J gene TRBJ2-6, with 11 positions matching TRBD1. This CDR3 is built from 19 residues. Germline V gives CDR1 MNHEY, CDR2 SMNVEV (reference sequence). The V segment lost 0 bases and the J segment 0 bases; nucleotides outside the gene matches: 4. The CDR3 sequence: CASSLSTGTGGSGANVLTF. The CDR3 DNA sequence: TGTGCCAGCAGTTTATCGACCGGGACAGGGGGCTCTGGGGCCAACGTCCTGACTTTC.

The chain joins TRBV28 to TRBJ1-4; 10 positions agree with TRBD1. This CDR3 region has 14 residues. Unmatched junction bases numbered 4, after V lost 4 bases and J lost 8 bases. Germline assignment: CDR1 MDHEN and CDR2 SYDVKM. In nucleotides, the CDR3 is TGTGCCAGCAGTTACGCGGGACAGGGGGAAAAACTGTTTTTT. It yields the protein CASSYAGQGEKLFF.

Only one count was recorded for this clonotype. The CDR3 bases are TGCGCCAGCAGCTCGTGGGGGAGTAACGAGCAGTACTTC. It is translated as CASSSWGSNEQYF. The chain has TRBV5-1 and TRBJ2-7, with D perhaps matching TRBD1 or TRBD2 (5 bases each). CDR1 and CDR2 from the germline V gene are SGHRS and YFSETQ. V was clipped by 3 bases and J by 5 bases, with 12 bases between them. The CDR3 has 13 amino acids.

The gene calls are TRBV28 and TRBJ1-5; 7 bases are a match to TRBD1. Per germline, CDR1 MDHEN and CDR2 SYDVKM. The CDR3 is 13 residues long. With 4 bases clipped from V and 6 bases from J, the junction kept 3 bases outside the gene matches. CDR3 coding DNA: TGTGCCAGCAGTTCGAACAGGGGTCAGCCCCAGCATTTT. It specifies CASSSNRGQPQHF.

This clonotype has a handful of counts. This sequence joins TRBV4-1 and TRBJ1-5; weak D call: TRBD1 (5 bases). Looked up from germline, CDR1 is MGHRA and CDR2 is YSYEKL. This CDR3 is 15 amino acids long. V dropped 1 base and J dropped 1 base, with 8 bases sitting between them. CDR3 nucleotide sequence: TGCGCCAGCAGCCAAGGGGGGATGAGCAATCAGCCCCAGCATTTT. Translating gives CASSQGGMSNQPQHF.

The chain is built from TRBV27 and TRBJ2-5; 8 bases match TRBD2. The end of the DNA fits TRBJ2-1 better, so the J call may be wrong. Germline lookup yields CDR1 MNHEY and CDR2 SMNVEV (reference sequence). CDR3 size: 15 residues. The CDR3 sequence: CASSLRVSGAVEQFF. In nucleotides, the CDR3 is TGTGCCAGCAGTTTAAGGGTTAGCGGGGCAGTTGAGCAGTTCTTC.

The CDR3 nucleotides read TGTGCCAGCAGCTTTCCGGGCGTCAGAACTGAAGCTTTCTTT. It is translated as CASSFPGVRTEAFF. J is TRBJ1-1 and V is TRBV7-9; D is uncertain. Germline CDR1 SEHNR, CDR2 FQNEAQ (reference sequence). V was clipped by 3 bases and J by 5 bases, with 13 bases between them. The CDR3 covers 14 residues.

This clonotype was observed a handful of times. The chain has TRBV9 and TRBJ2-5, with TRBD1 identical over 9 bases. The CDR3 has 13 residues. Germline values: CDR1 SGDLS, CDR2 YYNGEE. The ends lost 3 bases at V and 4 bases at J; junction bases unmatched: 1. The CDR3 DNA sequence: TGTGCCAGCAGCGCGGGACAGGGAGAGACCCAGTACTTC. Translated: CASSAGQGETQYF.

The chain employs TRBV18 and TRBJ2-1; 8 bases fit TRBD2. Germline lookup yields CDR1 KGHSH and CDR2 LQKENI. The length of the CDR3 is 16 residues. Trimming at V came to 3 bases and at J to 5 bases, leaving 9 bases not matched to a gene. This chain's CDR3 is CASSPSSGSLHNEQFF. The CDR3 bases are TGTGCCAGCTCACCGTCAAGCGGGAGCCTCCACAATGAGCAGTTCTTC.